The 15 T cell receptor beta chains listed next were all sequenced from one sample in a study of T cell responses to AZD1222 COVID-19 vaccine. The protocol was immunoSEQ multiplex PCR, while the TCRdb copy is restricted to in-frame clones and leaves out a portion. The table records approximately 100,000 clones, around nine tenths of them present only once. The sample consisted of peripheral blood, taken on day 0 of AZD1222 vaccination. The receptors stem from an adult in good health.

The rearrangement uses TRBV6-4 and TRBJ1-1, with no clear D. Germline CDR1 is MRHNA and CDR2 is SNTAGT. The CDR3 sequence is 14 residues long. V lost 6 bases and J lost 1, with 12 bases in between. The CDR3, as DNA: TGTGCCAGCAGAAGGCAGCCTGAGAACACTGAAGCTTTCTTT. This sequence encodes CASRRQPENTEAFF.

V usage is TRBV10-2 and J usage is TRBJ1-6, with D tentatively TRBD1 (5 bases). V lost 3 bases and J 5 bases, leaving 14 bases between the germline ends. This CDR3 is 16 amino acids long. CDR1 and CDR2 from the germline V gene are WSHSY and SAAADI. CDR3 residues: CASSDPGLGNNSPLHF. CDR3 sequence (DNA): TGCGCCAGCAGTGACCCAGGGTTGGGGAATAATTCACCCCTCCACTTT.

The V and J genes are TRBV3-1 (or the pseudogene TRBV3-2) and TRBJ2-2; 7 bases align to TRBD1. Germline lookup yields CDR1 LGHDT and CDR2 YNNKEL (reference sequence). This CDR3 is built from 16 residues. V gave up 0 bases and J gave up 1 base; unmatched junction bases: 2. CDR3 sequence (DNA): TGTGCCAGCAGCCAAGATAGGACAGGGAACACCGGGGAGCTGTTTTTT. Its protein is CASSQDRTGNTGELFF.

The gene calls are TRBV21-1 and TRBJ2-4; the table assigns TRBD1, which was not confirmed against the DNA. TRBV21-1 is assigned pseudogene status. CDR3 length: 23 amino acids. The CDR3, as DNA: TGTGCCAGCAGCAAAGGTGTTAGCGGACAGGGGGCGCGTGAGTATAGGAACATAGGCATTCAGTACTTC. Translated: CASSKGVSGQGAREYRNIGIQYF.

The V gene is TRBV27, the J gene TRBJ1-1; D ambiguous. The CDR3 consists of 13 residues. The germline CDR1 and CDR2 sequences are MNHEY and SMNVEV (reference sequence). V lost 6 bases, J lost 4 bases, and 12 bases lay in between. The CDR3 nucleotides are TGTGCCAGCAGGGAGACGGAGGTCACTGAAGCTTTCTTT. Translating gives CASRETEVTEAFF.

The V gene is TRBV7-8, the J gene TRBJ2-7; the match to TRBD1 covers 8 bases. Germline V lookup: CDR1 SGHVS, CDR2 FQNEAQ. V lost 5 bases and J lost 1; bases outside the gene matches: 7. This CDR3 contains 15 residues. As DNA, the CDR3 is TGTGCCAGCAGCCCAGGACAGGGTCCTTCCTACGAGCAGTACTTC. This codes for CASSPGQGPSYEQYF.

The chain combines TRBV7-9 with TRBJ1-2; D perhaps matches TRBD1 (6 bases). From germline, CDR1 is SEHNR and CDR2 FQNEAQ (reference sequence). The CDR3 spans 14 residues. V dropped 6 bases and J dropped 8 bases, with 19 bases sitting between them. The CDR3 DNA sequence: TGTGCCAGCAGTCTTAACAGGGATTCGGGGGGCTACACCTTC. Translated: CASSLNRDSGGYTF.

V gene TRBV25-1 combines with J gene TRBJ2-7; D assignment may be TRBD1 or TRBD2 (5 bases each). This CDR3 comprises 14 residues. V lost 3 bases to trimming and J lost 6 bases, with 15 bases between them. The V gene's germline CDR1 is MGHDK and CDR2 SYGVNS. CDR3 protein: CASSEGDLLPEQYF. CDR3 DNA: TGTGCCAGCAGTGAGGGGGACCTTTTGCCCGAGCAGTACTTC.

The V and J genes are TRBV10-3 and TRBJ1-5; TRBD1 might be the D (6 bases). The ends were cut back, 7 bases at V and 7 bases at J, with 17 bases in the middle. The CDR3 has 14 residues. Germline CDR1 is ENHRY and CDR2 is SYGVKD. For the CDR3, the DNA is TGTGCCATCAAAGGGGGGACGGGGGAACAGCCCCAGCATTTT. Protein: CAIKGGTGEQPQHF.

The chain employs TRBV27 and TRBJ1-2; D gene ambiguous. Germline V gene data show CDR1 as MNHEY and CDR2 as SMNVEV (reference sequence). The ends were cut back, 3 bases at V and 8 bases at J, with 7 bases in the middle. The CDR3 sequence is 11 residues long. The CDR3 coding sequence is TGTGCCAGCAGTTTGCGGGAAGGCTACACCTTC. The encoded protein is CASSLREGYTF.

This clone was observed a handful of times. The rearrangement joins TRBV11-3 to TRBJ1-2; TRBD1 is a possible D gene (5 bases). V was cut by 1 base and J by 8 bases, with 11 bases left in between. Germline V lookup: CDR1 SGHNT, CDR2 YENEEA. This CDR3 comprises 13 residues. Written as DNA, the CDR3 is TGTGCCAGCAGCTTAGGGGACCGAGGGGGCTACACCTTC. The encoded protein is CASSLGDRGGYTF.

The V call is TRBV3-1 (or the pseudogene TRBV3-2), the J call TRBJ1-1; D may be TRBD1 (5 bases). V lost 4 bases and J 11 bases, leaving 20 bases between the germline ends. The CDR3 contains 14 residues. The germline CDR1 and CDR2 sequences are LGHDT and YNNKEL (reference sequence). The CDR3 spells CASSPLGEGLKAFF. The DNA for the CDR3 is TGTGCCAGCAGCCCATTAGGGGAGGGTTTAAAGGCTTTCTTT.

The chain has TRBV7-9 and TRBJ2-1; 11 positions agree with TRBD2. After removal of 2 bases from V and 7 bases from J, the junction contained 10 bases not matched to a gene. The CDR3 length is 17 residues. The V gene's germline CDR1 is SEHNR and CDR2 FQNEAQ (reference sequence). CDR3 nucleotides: TGTGCCAGCAGCTTACCAATCACTAGCGGGAGAGGTAATGAGCAGTTCTTC. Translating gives CASSLPITSGRGNEQFF. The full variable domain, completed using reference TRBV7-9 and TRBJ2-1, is DTGVSQNPRHKITKRGQNVTFRCDPISEHNRLYWYRQTLGQGPEFLTYFQNEAQLEKSRLLSDRFSAERPKGSFSTLEIQRTEQGDSAMYLCASSLPITSGRGNEQFFGPGTRLTVL.

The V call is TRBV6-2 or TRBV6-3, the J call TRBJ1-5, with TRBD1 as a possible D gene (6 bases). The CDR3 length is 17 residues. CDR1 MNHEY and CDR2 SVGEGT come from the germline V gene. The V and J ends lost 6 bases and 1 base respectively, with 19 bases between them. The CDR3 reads CASSLRGKEESNQPQHF. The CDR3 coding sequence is TGTGCCAGCAGCCTGAGGGGGAAGGAGGAAAGCAATCAGCCCCAGCATTTT.

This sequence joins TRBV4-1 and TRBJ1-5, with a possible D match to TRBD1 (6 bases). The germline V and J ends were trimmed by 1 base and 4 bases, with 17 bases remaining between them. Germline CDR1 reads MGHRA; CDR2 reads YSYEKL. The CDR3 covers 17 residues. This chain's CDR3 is CASSQVGTGSWNQPQHF. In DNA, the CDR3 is TGCGCCAGCAGCCAAGTTGGTACAGGGTCATGGAATCAGCCCCAGCATTTT.